Listed below are T cell receptor beta chains from one sample, sequenced in a study of somatic mutations in cytotoxic T cells in rheumatoid arthritis. This table comes from immunoSEQ multiplex PCR, and its TCRdb copy is limited to in-frame clones, with some not included. The sample has some 18,000 clones, around 79% seen once. Sample: CD8+ T cells sorted from blood. These TCRs come from an adult with rheumatoid arthritis. Each CDR3 is given with its conserved first and last residue. The D gene is left open where the match is weak. Some rows mark clone size as missing; the rest say once, few, many or name a class of expanded clone.

clone_size,v_call,d_call,j_call,cdr3_nt,cdr3_aa
.,TRBV27,.,TRBJ1-1,TGTGCCAGCAGTATTTATTGGGGCGCTGAAGCTTTCTTT,CASSIYWGAEAFF
.,TRBV9,.,TRBJ2-7,TGTGCCAGCAGCGTAGGGTCAGCGCGAGCCTACGAGCAGTACTTC,CASSVGSARAYEQYF
.,TRBV15,.,TRBJ2-7,TGTGCCACCAGCCCGGGATACGAGCAGTACTTC,CATSPGYEQYF
.,TRBV6-1,.,TRBJ1-2,TGTGCCAGCAGTGCCTTCTCGATGGGCTACACCTTC,CASSAFSMGYTF
once,TRBV13,.,TRBJ1-2,TGTGCCAGCAGCCAGGAGGCCAGCAACTATGGCTACACCTTC,CASSQEASNYGYTF
.,TRBV11-3,TRBD2,TRBJ2-2,TGTGCCAGCAGCTTCCCGCTAGCGGGATCGAACACCGGGGAGCTGTTTTTT,CASSFPLAGSNTGELFF
.,TRBV7-6,.,TRBJ2-1,TGTGCCAGCAGCTTCGGGGGTGAGAATGAGCAGTTCTTC,CASSFGGENEQFF
.,TRBV5-4,.,TRBJ2-7,TGTGCCAGCACCCTGGGGGGTAGGGGGCTGGGCGAGCAGTACTTC,CASTLGGRGLGEQYF
.,TRBV28,TRBD2,TRBJ2-3,TGTGCCAGCAGTGTAGCGGGATCTAGCACAGATACGCAGTATTTT,CASSVAGSSTDTQYF
.,TRBV11-2,.,TRBJ2-1,TGTGCCAGCAGCGCGGGACTTAACAATGAGCAGTTCTTC,CASSAGLNNEQFF
.,TRBV9,.,TRBJ1-2,TGTGCCAGCAGCCCAGGACTTGTGCCTAACTATGGCTACACCTTC,CASSPGLVPNYGYTF
.,TRBV2,.,TRBJ1-2,TGTGCCAGCAGTGTCCCCGGCAGCCCCTATGGCTACACCTTC,CASSVPGSPYGYTF
.,TRBV5-1,TRBD1,TRBJ1-1,TGCGCCAGCAGCTCGGGACAGGGGGAATTGAACACTGAAGCTTTCTTT,CASSSGQGELNTEAFF
.,TRBV13,.,TRBJ1-2,TGTGCCAGCAGCTCCACCCTCGGGACTGCCCACTATGGCTACACCTTC,CASSSTLGTAHYGYTF
.,TRBV7-4,.,TRBJ2-6,TGTGCCAGCAGCATTAGACACAGCTCACAAAGTCGGGCCAACGTCCTGACTTTC,CASSIRHSSQSRANVLTF
.,TRBV4-3,.,TRBJ2-7,TGCGCCAGCAGCCAAGATCCCCTTACGACCTACGAGCAGTACTTC,CASSQDPLTTYEQYF
.,TRBV19,TRBD2,TRBJ2-1,TGTGCCACCCAGATTGGACTAGCGGACAATGAGCAGTTCTTC,CATQIGLADNEQFF
.,TRBV29-1,.,TRBJ2-7,TGCAGCGTTGCTTGGGGGTCGGGGCACGAGCAGTACTTC,CSVAWGSGHEQYF
.,TRBV28,TRBD1,TRBJ1-2,TGTGCCACGACCCACAGGGGCTATGGCTACACCTTC,CATTHRGYGYTF
.,TRBV4-1,.,TRBJ2-7,TGCGCCAGCAGCCAAGGGTTGGGGAGCTACGAGCAGTACTTC,CASSQGLGSYEQYF
.,TRBV18,TRBD2,TRBJ2-7,TGTGCCAGTTTTAACGGGCGGGAGAGAGACTACGAGCAGTACTTC,CASFNGRERDYEQYF
once,TRBV6-5,.,TRBJ2-4,TGTGCCAGCAGTTACTCCCGTTTAGCCAAAAACATTCAGTACTTC,CASSYSRLAKNIQYF
.,TRBV6-1,.,TRBJ1-2,TGTGCCAGCAGTTTACCGGGGGGCGATGGCTACACCTTC,CASSLPGGDGYTF
.,TRBV27,TRBD2,TRBJ2-2,TGTGCCAGCAGCCTACTAGCGTACGCGAACACCGGGGAGCTGTTTTTT,CASSLLAYANTGELFF
.,TRBV7-9,TRBD2,TRBJ2-1,TGTGCCAGCAGCTTAGCGGTCCAGCGGGAGAGAAATGAGCAGTTCTTC,CASSLAVQRERNEQFF
.,TRBV29-1,.,TRBJ1-3,TGCAGCGTTGAATGGAGTGACTCTGGAAACACCATATATTTT,CSVEWSDSGNTIYF
.,TRBV9,.,TRBJ1-1,TGTGCCAGCAGCCCCGGATGGGGGGGCTTGGACACTGAAGCTTTCTTT,CASSPGWGGLDTEAFF
.,TRBV12-5,TRBD2,TRBJ2-7,TGTGCTAGTGGTTTACTAATAACCACTAGCGGGGGGGCCTACGAGCAGTACTTC,CASGLLITTSGGAYEQYF
.,TRBV2,.,TRBJ1-1,TGTGCCAGCAGTGAAACTTGGGGAGGGGCGAACACTGAAGCTTTCTTT,CASSETWGGANTEAFF
.,TRBV6-1,.,TRBJ2-3,TGTGCCAGCAGTGGTTCCCCCGAGGGCGCAGATACGCAGTATTTT,CASSGSPEGADTQYF
.,TRBV27,.,TRBJ2-7,TGTGCCAGCAGTTTAAGGGTTACGCGGGACCTCTCCTACGAGCAGTACTTC,CASSLRVTRDLSYEQYF
.,TRBV11-3,TRBD1,TRBJ1-2,TGTGCCAGCAGTGGACAGGGGGACTATGGCTACACCTTC,CASSGQGDYGYTF